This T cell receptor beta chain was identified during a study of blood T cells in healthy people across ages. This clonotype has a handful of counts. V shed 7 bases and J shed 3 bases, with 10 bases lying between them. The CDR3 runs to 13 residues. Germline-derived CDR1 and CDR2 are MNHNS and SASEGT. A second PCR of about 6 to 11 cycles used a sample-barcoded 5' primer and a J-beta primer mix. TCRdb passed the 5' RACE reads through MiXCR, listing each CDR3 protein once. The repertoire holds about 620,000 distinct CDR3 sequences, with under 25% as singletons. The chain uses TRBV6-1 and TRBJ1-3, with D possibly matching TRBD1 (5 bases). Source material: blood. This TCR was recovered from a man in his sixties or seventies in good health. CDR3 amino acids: CASTGTFGNTIYF. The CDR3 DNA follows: TGTGCCAGCACGGGGACTTTTGGAAACACCATATATTTT.